Following are 8 T cell receptor beta chains from one sample sequenced in a study of blood T cells in healthy people across ages. Combining a sample-barcoded 5' primer with a J-beta primer mix, a second PCR ran for 7 to 11 cycles. One entry per CDR3 protein results from TCRdb running MiXCR on the 5' RACE reads. The repertoire holds roughly 800,000 distinct CDR3 sequences, around 36% seen once, with 13% in the top ten. The sequencing input was blood. The source is a young man in good health.

Only a few counts were recorded for this clonotype. This sequence joins TRBV4-3 and TRBJ1-2; D perhaps matches TRBD1 (6 bases). Germline V gene sequence: CDR1 LGHNA, CDR2 YSLEER. The V end was cut by 4 bases, the J end by 6 bases, with 15 bases between. The CDR3 has 14 amino acids. CDR3 protein: CASSRNTAGDGYTF. The CDR3, as DNA: TGCGCCAGCAGCCGAAATACGGCAGGGGATGGCTACACCTTC.

This clonotype was observed many times. The J gene is TRBJ2-3, the V gene TRBV28, with 7 bases identical to TRBD2. The V gene's germline CDR1 is MDHEN and CDR2 SYDVKM. V dropped 5 bases and J dropped 0; count of bases not matched to a gene: 8. The CDR3 has 16 residues. DNA for the CDR3: TGTGCCAGCAGTCTCGGGCTAGCGGAAAGCACAGATACGCAGTATTTT. This codes for CASSLGLAESTDTQYF.

The rearrangement joins TRBV12-3 or TRBV12-4 to TRBJ2-3, with D maybe TRBD2 (5 bases). There are 17 residues in the CDR3. V was pared by 3 bases and J by 2 bases, with 18 bases between. The CDR3 here is CASSFGRANPYTDTQYF. CDR3 nucleotide sequence: TGTGCCAGCAGTTTCGGGCGGGCGAATCCGTACACAGATACGCAGTATTTT.

The chain combines TRBV12-3 or TRBV12-4 with TRBJ1-1; D not resolved. The CDR3 consists of 14 residues. V was shortened by 4 bases and J by 1 base, with 10 bases between the two germline ends. The DNA for the CDR3 is TGTGCCAGCAGTTCCGGTTCGTGGAACACTGAAGCTTTCTTT. The encoded protein is CASSSGSWNTEAFF.

V is TRBV9 and J is TRBJ2-7, with D perhaps TRBD2 (5 bases). The ends were cut back, 4 bases at V and 0 bases at J, with 14 bases in the middle. The CDR3 extends over 15 amino acids. Germline V gene lookup returns CDR1 SGDLS and CDR2 YYNGEE. CDR3 in DNA: TGTGCCAGCAGCCCTCGAGCTGGGAGCTCCTACGAGCAGTACTTC. This codes for CASSPRAGSSYEQYF.

This clonotype showed up just a few times. The rearrangement links TRBV7-8 to TRBJ2-5, with unresolved D. The CDR3 totals 15 residues. Germline CDR1 SGHVS, CDR2 FQNEAQ. V was pared by 1 base and J by 9 bases, with 18 bases between. In DNA, the CDR3 is TGTGCCAGCAGCTTAGTGTCGGACCCAAGGTTGGCCCAGTACTTC. It codes for CASSLVSDPRLAQYF.

The V call is TRBV29-1, the J call TRBJ2-7; 9 bases agree with TRBD1. V shed 7 bases and J 7 bases; nucleotides not matched to a gene: 11. Germline V gene sequence: CDR1 SQVTM, CDR2 ANQGSEA. The CDR3 has 13 residues. The DNA of the CDR3 is TGCAGCGGGGGGGACAGGGCAGCGTCTGAGCAGTACTTC. Translating gives CSGGDRAASEQYF.

Comments on this clonotype: Given a much more abundant clone one base away, this may be a read error. The chain carries TRBV6-5 and TRBJ1-1; D gene unclear. CDR1 and CDR2 from the germline V gene are MNHEY and SVGAGI. The CDR3 contains 13 residues. Trimming cost V 11 bases and J 6 bases, with 19 bases left between them. CDR3 residues: CAALRELGSEAFF. The CDR3 nucleotides are TGTGCCGCCCTTAGAGAACTTGGGTCTGAAGCTTTCTTT.